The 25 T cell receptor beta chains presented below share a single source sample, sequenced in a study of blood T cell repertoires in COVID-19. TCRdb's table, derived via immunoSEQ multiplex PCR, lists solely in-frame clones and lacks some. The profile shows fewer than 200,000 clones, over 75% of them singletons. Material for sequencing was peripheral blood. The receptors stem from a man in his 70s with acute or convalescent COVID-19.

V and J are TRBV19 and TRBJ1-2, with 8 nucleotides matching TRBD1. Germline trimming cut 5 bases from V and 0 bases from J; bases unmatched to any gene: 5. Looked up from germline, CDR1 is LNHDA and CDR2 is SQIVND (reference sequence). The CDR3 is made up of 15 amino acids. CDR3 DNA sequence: TGTGCCAGTAGTCAAAGGACAGGGACTAACTATGGCTACACCTTC. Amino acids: CASSQRTGTNYGYTF.

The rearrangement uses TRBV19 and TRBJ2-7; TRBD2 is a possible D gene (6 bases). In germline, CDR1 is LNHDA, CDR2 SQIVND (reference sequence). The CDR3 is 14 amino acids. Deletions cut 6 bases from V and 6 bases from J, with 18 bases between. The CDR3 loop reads CASSPGDLTGEQYF. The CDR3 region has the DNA TGTGCCAGTAGCCCGGGAGATCTTACGGGCGAGCAGTACTTC. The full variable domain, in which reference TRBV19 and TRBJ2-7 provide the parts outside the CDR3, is DGGITQSPKYLFRKEGQNVTLSCEQNLNHDAMYWYRQDPGQGLRLIYYSQIVNDFQKGDIAEGYSVSREKKESFPLTVTSAQKNPTAFYLCASSPGDLTGEQYFGPGTRLTVT.

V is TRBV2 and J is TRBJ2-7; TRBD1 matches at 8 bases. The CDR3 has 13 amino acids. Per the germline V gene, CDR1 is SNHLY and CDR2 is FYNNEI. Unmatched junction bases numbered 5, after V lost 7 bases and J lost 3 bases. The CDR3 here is CASIMDRDYEQYF. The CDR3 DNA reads TGTGCCAGCATCATGGACAGGGACTACGAGCAGTACTTC.

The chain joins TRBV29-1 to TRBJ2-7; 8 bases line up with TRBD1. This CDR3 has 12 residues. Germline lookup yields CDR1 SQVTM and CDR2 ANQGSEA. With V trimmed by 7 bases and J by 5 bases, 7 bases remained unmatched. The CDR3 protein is CSGQGARNEQYF. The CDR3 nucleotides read TGCAGCGGGCAGGGGGCGCGGAACGAGCAGTACTTC.

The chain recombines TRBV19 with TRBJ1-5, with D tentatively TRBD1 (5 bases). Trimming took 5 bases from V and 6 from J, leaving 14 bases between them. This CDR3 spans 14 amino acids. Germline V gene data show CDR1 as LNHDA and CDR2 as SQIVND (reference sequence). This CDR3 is CASSLAGGVQPQHF. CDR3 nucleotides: TGTGCCAGTAGTCTCGCGGGGGGAGTTCAGCCCCAGCATTTT.

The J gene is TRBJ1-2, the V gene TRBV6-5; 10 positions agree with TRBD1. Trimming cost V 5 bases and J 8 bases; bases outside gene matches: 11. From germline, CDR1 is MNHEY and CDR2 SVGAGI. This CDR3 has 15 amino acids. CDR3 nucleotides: TGTGCCAGCAGTCGCGGGACAGGGGTTCATTGGGGCTACACCTTC. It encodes CASSRGTGVHWGYTF.

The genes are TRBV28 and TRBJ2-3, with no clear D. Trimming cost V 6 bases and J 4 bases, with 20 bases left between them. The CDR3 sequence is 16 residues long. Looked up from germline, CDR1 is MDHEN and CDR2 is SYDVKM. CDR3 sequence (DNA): TGTGCCAGCAGCCGTCCCGCGTTAGAATCCGCAGATACGCAGTATTTT. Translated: CASSRPALESADTQYF.

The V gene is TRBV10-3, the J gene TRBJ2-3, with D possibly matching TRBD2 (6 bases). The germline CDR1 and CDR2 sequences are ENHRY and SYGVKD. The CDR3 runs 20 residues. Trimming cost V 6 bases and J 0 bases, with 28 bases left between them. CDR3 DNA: TGTGCCATCAGGGGGCGCTATGTAGCGGAAGGTTTCGCTAGCACAGATACGCAGTATTTT. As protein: CAIRGRYVAEGFASTDTQYF.

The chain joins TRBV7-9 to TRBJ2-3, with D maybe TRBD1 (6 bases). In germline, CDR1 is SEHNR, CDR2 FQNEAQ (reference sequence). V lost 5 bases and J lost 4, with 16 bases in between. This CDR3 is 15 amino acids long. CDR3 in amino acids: CASSTGTTGPDTQYF. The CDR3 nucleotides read TGTGCCAGCAGCACCGGGACAACAGGCCCAGATACGCAGTATTTT.

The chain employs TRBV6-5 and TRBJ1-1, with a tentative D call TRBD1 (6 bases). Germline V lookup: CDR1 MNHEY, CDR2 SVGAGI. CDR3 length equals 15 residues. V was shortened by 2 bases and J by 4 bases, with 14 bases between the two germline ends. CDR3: CASSYQATGVTEAFF. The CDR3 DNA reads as TGTGCCAGCAGTTACCAGGCGACAGGAGTCACTGAAGCTTTCTTT.

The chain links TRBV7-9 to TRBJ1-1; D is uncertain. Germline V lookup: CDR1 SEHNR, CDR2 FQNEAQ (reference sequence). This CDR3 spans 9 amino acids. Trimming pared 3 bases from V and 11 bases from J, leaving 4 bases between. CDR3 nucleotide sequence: TGTGCCAGCAGCTTTGAGGCTTTCTTT. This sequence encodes CASSFEAFF.

This chain's CDR3 is CASRLGAPSVGGYEQYF. DNA for the CDR3: TGTGCAAGTCGCTTAGGTGCTCCTTCAGTAGGCGGCTACGAGCAGTACTTC. The chain joins TRBV12-2 to TRBJ2-7; the table's D call, TRBD2, was not checked against the DNA. TRBV12-2 is annotated as a pseudogene. This CDR3 spans 17 amino acids.

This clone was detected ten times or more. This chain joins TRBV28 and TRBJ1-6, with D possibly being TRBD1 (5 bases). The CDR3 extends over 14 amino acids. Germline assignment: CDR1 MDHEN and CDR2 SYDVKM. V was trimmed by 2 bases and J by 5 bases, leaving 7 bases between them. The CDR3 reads CASSLETDNSPLHF. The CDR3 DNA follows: TGTGCCAGCAGTTTAGAGACAGATAATTCACCCCTCCACTTT.

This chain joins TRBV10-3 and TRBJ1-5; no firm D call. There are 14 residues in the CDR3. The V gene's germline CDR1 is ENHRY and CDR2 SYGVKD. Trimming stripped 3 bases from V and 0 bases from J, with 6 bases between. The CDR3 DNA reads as TGTGCCATCAGTGACGGGGATAGCAATCAGCCCCAGCATTTT. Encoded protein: CAISDGDSNQPQHF.

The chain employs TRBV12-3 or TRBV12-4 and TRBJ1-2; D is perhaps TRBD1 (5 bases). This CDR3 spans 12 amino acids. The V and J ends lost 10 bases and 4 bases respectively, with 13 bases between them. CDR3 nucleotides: TGTGCCACCTCGGGGGGTACCTATGGCTACACCTTC. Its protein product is CATSGGTYGYTF.

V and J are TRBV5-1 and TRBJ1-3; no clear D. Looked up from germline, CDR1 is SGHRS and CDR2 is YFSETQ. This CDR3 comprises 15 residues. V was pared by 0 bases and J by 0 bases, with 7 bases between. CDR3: CASSLASGSGNTIYF. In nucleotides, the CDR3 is TGCGCCAGCAGCTTGGCCTCGGGCTCTGGAAACACCATATATTTT.

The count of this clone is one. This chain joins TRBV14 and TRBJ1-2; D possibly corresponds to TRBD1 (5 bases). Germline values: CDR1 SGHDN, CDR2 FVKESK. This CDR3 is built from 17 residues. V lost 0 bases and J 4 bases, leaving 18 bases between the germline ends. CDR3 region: CASSQDLGGGSFYGYTF. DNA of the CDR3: TGTGCCAGCAGCCAAGATCTTGGCGGGGGGAGTTTCTATGGCTACACCTTC.

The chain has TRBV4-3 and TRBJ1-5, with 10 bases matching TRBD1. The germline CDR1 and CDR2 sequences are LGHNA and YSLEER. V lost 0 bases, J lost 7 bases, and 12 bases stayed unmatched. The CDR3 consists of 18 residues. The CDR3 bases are TGCGCCAGCAGCCAAGATCTTGTAGCCGGGACAGGGGCCCAGCCCCAGCATTTT. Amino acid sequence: CASSQDLVAGTGAQPQHF.

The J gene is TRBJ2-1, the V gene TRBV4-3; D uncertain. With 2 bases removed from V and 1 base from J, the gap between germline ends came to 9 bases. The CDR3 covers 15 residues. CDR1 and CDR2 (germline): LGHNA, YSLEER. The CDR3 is CASSQSSVSYNEQFF. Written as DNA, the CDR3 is TGCGCCAGCAGCCAAAGTTCGGTGTCCTACAATGAGCAGTTCTTC.

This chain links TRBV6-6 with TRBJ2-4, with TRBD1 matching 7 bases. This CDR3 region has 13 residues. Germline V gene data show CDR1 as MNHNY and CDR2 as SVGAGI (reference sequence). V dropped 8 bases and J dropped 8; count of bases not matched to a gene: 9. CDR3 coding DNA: TGTGCCAGCGAACCGGCTGGGACAGACATTCAGTACTTC. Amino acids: CASEPAGTDIQYF.

The CDR3, as DNA: TGTGCCAGCAATAAAGGGGACAGGAAAAACATTCAGTACTTC. Amino acid sequence: CASNKGDRKNIQYF. The chain uses TRBV6-5 and TRBJ2-4; 8 nucleotides agree with TRBD1. The CDR3 sequence is 14 residues long. V gave up 7 bases and J gave up 4 bases; unmatched junction bases: 6. The germline gives CDR1 MNHEY, CDR2 SVGAGI.

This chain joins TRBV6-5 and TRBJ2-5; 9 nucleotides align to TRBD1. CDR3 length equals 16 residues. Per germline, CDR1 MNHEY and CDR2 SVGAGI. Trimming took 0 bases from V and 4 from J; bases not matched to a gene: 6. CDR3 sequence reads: CASSYSQGARGETQYF. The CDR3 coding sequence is TGTGCCAGCAGTTACTCACAGGGGGCGAGGGGAGAGACCCAGTACTTC.

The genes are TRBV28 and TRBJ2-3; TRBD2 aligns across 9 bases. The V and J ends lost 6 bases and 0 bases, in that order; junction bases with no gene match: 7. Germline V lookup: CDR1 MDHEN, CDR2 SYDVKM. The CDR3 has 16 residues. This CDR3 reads CASSPGTSPSTDTQYF. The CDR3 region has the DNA TGTGCCAGCAGCCCCGGGACTAGCCCTAGCACAGATACGCAGTATTTT.

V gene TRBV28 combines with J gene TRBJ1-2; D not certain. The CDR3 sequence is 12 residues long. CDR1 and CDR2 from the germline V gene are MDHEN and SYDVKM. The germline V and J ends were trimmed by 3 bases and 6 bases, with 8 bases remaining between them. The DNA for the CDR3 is TGTGCCAGCAGTTTTGGGCAGCATGGCTACACCTTC. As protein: CASSFGQHGYTF.

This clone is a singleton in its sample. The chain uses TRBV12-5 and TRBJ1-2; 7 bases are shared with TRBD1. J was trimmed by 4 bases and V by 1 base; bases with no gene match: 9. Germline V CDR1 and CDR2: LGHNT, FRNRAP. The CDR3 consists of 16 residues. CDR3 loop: CASGLDPSGTAYGYTF. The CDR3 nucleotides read TGTGCTAGTGGTTTGGACCCCTCCGGGACAGCCTATGGCTACACCTTC.